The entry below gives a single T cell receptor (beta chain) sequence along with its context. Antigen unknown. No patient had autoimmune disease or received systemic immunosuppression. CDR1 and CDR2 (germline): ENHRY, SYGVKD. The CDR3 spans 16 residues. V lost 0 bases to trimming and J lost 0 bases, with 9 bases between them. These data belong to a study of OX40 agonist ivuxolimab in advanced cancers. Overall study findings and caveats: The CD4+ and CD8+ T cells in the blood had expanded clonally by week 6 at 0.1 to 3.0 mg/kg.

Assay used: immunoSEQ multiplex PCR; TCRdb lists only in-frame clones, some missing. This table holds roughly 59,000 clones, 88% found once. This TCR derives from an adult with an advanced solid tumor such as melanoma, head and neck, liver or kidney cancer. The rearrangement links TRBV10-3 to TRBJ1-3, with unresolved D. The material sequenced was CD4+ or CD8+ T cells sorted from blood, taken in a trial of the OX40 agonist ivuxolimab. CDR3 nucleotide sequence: TGTGCCATCAGTGAGTCGGGCCTGCCCTCTGGAAACACCATATATTTT. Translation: CAISESGLPSGNTIYF.